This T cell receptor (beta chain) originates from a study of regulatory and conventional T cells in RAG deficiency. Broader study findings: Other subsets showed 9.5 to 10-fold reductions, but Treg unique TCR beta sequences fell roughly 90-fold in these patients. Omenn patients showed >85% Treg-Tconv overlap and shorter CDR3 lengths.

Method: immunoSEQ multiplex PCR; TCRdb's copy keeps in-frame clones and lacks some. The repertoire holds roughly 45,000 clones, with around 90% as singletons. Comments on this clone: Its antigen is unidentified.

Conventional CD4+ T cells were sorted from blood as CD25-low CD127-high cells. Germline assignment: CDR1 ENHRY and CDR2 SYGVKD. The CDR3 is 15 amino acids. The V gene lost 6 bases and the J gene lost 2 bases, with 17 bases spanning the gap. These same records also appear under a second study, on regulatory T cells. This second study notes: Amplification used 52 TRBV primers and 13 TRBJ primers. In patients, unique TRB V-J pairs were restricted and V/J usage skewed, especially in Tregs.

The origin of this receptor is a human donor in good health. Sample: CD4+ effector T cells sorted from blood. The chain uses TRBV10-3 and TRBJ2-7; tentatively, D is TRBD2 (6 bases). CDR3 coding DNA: TGTGCCATCAGCGAGACGGAGGGTTCCCCCTACGAGCAGTACTTC. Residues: CAISETEGSPYEQYF.